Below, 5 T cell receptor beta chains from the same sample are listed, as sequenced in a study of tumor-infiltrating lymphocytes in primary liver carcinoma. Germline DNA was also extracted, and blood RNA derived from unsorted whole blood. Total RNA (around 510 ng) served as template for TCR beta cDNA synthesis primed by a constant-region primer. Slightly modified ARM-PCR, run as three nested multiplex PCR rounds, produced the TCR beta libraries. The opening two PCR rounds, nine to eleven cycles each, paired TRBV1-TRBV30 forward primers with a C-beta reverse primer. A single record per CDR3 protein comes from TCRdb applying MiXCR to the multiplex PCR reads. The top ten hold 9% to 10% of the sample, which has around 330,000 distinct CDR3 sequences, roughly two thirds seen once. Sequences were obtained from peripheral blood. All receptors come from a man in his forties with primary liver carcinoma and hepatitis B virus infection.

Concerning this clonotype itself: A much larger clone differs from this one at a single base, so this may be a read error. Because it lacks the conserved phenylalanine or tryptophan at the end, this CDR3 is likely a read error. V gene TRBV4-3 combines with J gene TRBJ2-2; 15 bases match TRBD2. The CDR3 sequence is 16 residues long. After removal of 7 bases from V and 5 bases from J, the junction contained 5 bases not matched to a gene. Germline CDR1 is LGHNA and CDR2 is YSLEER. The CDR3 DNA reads TGCGCCAGCACCGGACTAGCGGGAGGGGGGACCGGGGAGCTGTTTCTT. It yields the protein CASTGLAGGGTGELFL.

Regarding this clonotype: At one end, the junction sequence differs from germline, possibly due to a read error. The CDR3 here is CASGRTGSSYEQYF. CDR3 bases: TGTGCCAGCGGCCGGACAGGGTCATCCTACGAGCAATACTTC. The V call is TRBV11-1, the J call TRBJ2-7; TRBD1 matches 8 bases. Germline V gives CDR1 SGHAT, CDR2 FQDESV (reference sequence). The CDR3 is made up of 14 amino acids.

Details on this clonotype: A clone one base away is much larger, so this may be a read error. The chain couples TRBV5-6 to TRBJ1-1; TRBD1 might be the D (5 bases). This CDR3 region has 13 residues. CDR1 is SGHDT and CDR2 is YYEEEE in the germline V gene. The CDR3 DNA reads TGTACCAGCAGCTGGACTGGGGCTGTTGAAGCTTTCTTT. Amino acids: CTSSWTGAVEAFF.

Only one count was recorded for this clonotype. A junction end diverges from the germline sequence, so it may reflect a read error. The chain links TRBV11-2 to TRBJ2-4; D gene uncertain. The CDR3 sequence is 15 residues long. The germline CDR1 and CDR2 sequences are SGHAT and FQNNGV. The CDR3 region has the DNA TGTGCCAGCACCACTTTGGTGGTAGCCAAAAACATACAGTACTTC. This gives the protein CASTTLVVAKNIQYF.

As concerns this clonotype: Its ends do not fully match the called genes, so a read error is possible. CDR3 nucleotide sequence: TGTGCCAGCAGTTTTAAGGGGCGGGAGAGTGAGCAGCTCTTC. Translating gives CASSFKGRESEQLF. The rearrangement joins TRBV12-3 or TRBV12-4 to TRBJ2-1, with TRBD2 matching 7 bases. The CDR3 spans 14 residues.